Presented here are 15 T cell receptor beta chains from one specimen sequenced in a study of early T cells in non-severe SARS-CoV-2 infection. TCRdb re-called the 5' RACE reads through MiXCR, storing one row per CDR3 protein. The table has approximately 52,000 distinct CDR3 sequences, about 15% seen once; the top ten hold 9% to 10%. The starting material was whole blood, obtained at baseline. The receptors shown here come from an adult who was a healthcare worker with PCR-confirmed SARS-CoV-2 infection or an uninfected control (not recorded which).

This clonotype has ten or more counts. The limits of the CDR3 on the DNA are not certain, so only TCRdb's listed CDR3 is given. The V and J genes are TRBV29-1 and TRBJ2-1; TRBD1 was called by the table and not checked on the DNA. Germline V gene sequence: CDR1 SQVTM, CDR2 ANQGSEA. The CDR3 has 15 residues if both end residues are counted. CDR3: CSVVLVGHSYNEQFF.

This clonotype was observed a few times. The chain employs TRBV20-1 and TRBJ2-7; TRBD2 matches 8 bases. The V gene's germline CDR1 is DFQATT and CDR2 SNEGSKA (reference sequence). This CDR3 has 12 amino acids. Trimming took 4 bases from V and 3 from J; bases not matched to a gene: 2. The chain's CDR3 is CSATGGVYEQYF. CDR3 sequence (DNA): TGCAGTGCTACGGGGGGGGTCTACGAGCAGTACTTC.

This clonotype was detected a few times. The chain uses TRBV20-1 and TRBJ1-2; D uncertain. Trimming cost V 1 base and J 3 bases, with 6 bases left between them. Germline loops: CDR1 DFQATT, CDR2 SNEGSKA (reference sequence). The length of the CDR3 is 12 residues. The CDR3 region is CSARGGYYGYTF. The CDR3 DNA sequence: TGCAGTGCTAGAGGGGGTTACTATGGCTACACCTTC.

The chain uses TRBV7-3 and TRBJ2-5; D gene ambiguous. The germline CDR1 and CDR2 sequences are SGHTA and FQGTGA. This CDR3 has 13 residues. The germline V and J ends were trimmed by 5 bases and 5 bases, with 12 bases remaining between them. The CDR3 sequence: CASSLWLGETQYF. In DNA form, the CDR3 reads TGTGCCAGCAGCCTTTGGCTTGGGGAGACCCAGTACTTC.

This clonotype came up a few times. The chain couples TRBV7-3 to TRBJ2-1, with no clear D. Trimming removed 4 bases at V and 7 bases at J, with 14 bases between. The CDR3 spans 14 residues. Germline-derived CDR1 and CDR2 are SGHTA and FQGTGA. The CDR3 nucleotides are TGTGCCAGCAGCTCCGAAACAGCCAAGAATGAGCAGTTCTTC. Protein: CASSSETAKNEQFF.

This clonotype came up a few times. The genes are TRBV7-9 and TRBJ1-1, with unresolved D. Germline V CDR1 and CDR2: SEHNR, FQNEAQ (reference sequence). The V end lost 3 bases, the J end lost 4 bases, and 12 bases lay between the germline ends. This CDR3 has 14 amino acids. For the CDR3, the DNA is TGTGCCAGCAGCTTTCTTCTTGAGGGCACTGAAGCTTTCTTT. It codes for CASSFLLEGTEAFF.

The chain couples TRBV12-3 or TRBV12-4 to TRBJ2-3; the match to TRBD2 covers 9 bases. This CDR3 region has 15 residues. With V trimmed by 4 bases and J by 5 bases, 7 bases remained unmatched. The CDR3 protein is CASSYSGGRGDTQYF. CDR3 nucleotides: TGTGCCAGCAGTTATAGCGGGGGAAGGGGAGATACGCAGTATTTT.

J is TRBJ1-2 and V is TRBV6-6, with 8 bases matching TRBD1. The germline CDR1 and CDR2 sequences are MNHNY and SVGAGI (reference sequence). The CDR3 runs 18 residues. The V and J ends lost 8 bases and 4 bases, in that order; junction bases with no gene match: 21. CDR3 sequence: CASRRSVTGAAPSYGYTF. The DNA for the CDR3 is TGTGCCAGCCGCAGGTCTGTGACAGGGGCAGCCCCTTCCTATGGCTACACCTTC.

The genes are TRBV20-1 and TRBJ2-1; 9 bases are a match to TRBD2. V lost 5 bases, J lost 8 bases, and 13 bases stayed unmatched. Germline CDR1 is DFQATT and CDR2 is SNEGSKA (reference sequence). The CDR3 runs to 15 residues. The DNA for the CDR3 is TGCAGTGCTCGTCGGGCTAGCGGGACTGGAGATGAGCAGTTCTTC. As protein: CSARRASGTGDEQFF.

In its sample, this clonotype was seen many times. The V gene is TRBV28, the J gene TRBJ2-1; the D gene is possibly TRBD2 (6 bases). With 1 base removed from V and 1 base from J, the gap between germline ends came to 14 bases. The CDR3 runs to 17 residues. The germline gives CDR1 MDHEN, CDR2 SYDVKM. The CDR3 DNA reads TGTGCCAGCAGTTTATTTCCTGCGGGGAGATCCTACAATGAGCAGTTCTTC. Residues: CASSLFPAGRSYNEQFF. The entire variable domain, with the rest obtained from reference TRBV28 and TRBJ2-1, is as follows: DVKVTQSSRYLVKRTGEKVFLECVQDMDHENMFWYRQDPGLGLRLIYFSYDVKMKEKGDIPEGYSVSREKKERFSLILESASTNQTSMYLCASSLFPAGRSYNEQFFGPGTRLTVL.

This clonotype was counted only a few times. This chain connects TRBV4-1 to TRBJ2-6, with D perhaps TRBD1 (7 bases). CDR1 and CDR2 (germline): MGHRA, YSYEKL. Trimming cost V 5 bases and J 1 base, with 24 bases left between them. The CDR3 contains 20 residues. The CDR3 protein is CASSDGRQGLSKSGANVLTF. DNA of the CDR3: TGCGCCAGCAGCGACGGGAGACAGGGCCTAAGCAAGTCTGGGGCCAACGTCCTGACTTTC.

This clonotype was counted a few times. The chain is built from TRBV28 and TRBJ2-7, with TRBD2 matching 9 bases. V lost 2 bases to trimming and J lost 0 bases; unmatched junction nucleotides: 5. The CDR3 has 16 amino acids. CDR1 MDHEN and CDR2 SYDVKM come from the germline V gene. CDR3 nucleotides: TGTGCCAGCAGTTTAGATCTAGCGGGGAACTCCTACGAGCAGTACTTC. This gives the protein CASSLDLAGNSYEQYF. Full variable domain (missing parts from reference TRBV28 and TRBJ2-7): DVKVTQSSRYLVKRTGEKVFLECVQDMDHENMFWYRQDPGLGLRLIYFSYDVKMKEKGDIPEGYSVSREKKERFSLILESASTNQTSMYLCASSLDLAGNSYEQYFGPGTRLTVT.

The rearrangement joins TRBV12-3 or TRBV12-4 to TRBJ2-7; TRBD2 might be the D (5 bases). V lost 4 bases, J lost 3 bases, and 7 bases lay in between. The CDR3 length is 12 residues. CDR3 sequence: CASSSEGYEQYF. The CDR3 bases are TGTGCCAGCAGTTCAGAGGGCTACGAGCAGTACTTC.

The V and J genes are TRBV9 and TRBJ2-7; weak D call: TRBD1 (7 bases). The CDR3 length is 16 residues. Per the germline V gene, CDR1 is SGDLS and CDR2 is YYNGEE. Trimming cost V 0 bases and J 3 bases, with 16 bases left between them. CDR3 nucleotides: TGTGCCAGCAGCGTAGACTCAGGGGGGTATAACTACGAGCAGTACTTC. Encoded protein: CASSVDSGGYNYEQYF.

This clonotype was observed a handful of times. The V and J genes are TRBV28 and TRBJ2-5, with 9 nucleotides matching TRBD2. The CDR3 totals 15 residues. In germline, CDR1 is MDHEN, CDR2 SYDVKM. With V trimmed by 2 bases and J by 4 bases, 5 bases remained unmatched. In DNA, the CDR3 is TGTGCCAGCAGTTTAGAGCGGGGGGTTGGAGAGACCCAGTACTTC. Its translation is CASSLERGVGETQYF.